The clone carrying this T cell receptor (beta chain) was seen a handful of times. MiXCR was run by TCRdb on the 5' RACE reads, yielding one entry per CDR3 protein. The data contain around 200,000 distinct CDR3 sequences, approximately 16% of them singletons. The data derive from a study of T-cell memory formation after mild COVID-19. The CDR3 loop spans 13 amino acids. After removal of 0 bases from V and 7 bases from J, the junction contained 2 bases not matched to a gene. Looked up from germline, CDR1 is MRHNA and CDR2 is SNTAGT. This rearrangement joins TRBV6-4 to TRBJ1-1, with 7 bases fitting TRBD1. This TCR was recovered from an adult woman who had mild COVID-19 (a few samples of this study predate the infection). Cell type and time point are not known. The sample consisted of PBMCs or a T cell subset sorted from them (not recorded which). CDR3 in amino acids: CASSDSRDSEAFF. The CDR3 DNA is TGTGCCAGCAGTGACTCGAGGGACAGTGAAGCTTTCTTT.